The 31 T cell receptor beta chains reported below all come from one sample, sequenced in a study of blood T cell repertoires in COVID-19. Sequencing was performed with immunoSEQ multiplex PCR; in TCRdb, only in-frame clones are kept and a portion is missing. This sample carries 250,000 to 300,000 clones, under 90% of them seen once, and the ten largest clones take roughly 2.1%. The sequenced sample was peripheral blood. The receptors shown here come from a man over 45 with acute or convalescent COVID-19.

This chain joins TRBV7-2 and TRBJ1-1; 7 bases line up with TRBD1. The V and J ends lost 1 base and 5 bases, in that order; junction bases with no gene match: 4. Germline V lookup: CDR1 SGHTA, CDR2 FQGNSA. The CDR3 extends over 14 amino acids. The CDR3 DNA follows: TGTGCCAGCAGCTTAGAGGAGGGGGCGACTGAAGCTTTCTTT. It codes for CASSLEEGATEAFF.

J is TRBJ1-4 and V is TRBV3-1 (or the pseudogene TRBV3-2); 8 bases are a match to TRBD1. Germline CDR1 is LGHDT and CDR2 is YNNKEL (reference sequence). The CDR3 spans 12 residues. V dropped 7 bases and J dropped 10; count of bases not matched to a gene: 5. The DNA of the CDR3 is TGTGCCAGCACTAACAGGGGGGGAAAACTGTTTTTT. It encodes CASTNRGGKLFF.

The chain recombines TRBV3-1 (or the pseudogene TRBV3-2) with TRBJ1-4; 8 bases are shared with TRBD1. V lost 4 bases to trimming and J lost 1 base; unmatched junction nucleotides: 8. The CDR3 is 17 amino acids. Germline V CDR1 and CDR2: LGHDT, YNNKEL (reference sequence). CDR3 loop: CASSLGQGVVTNEKLFF. The CDR3, as DNA: TGTGCCAGCAGCCTCGGACAGGGTGTGGTAACTAATGAAAAACTGTTTTTT.

The genes are TRBV6-5 and TRBJ2-3, with 11 bases aligning to TRBD2. V was pared by 7 bases and J by 1 base, with 4 bases of the junction left unmatched. Germline V gene lookup returns CDR1 MNHEY and CDR2 SVGAGI. The length of the CDR3 is 15 residues. CDR3 amino acids: CASTPGLAGTDTQYF. CDR3 bases: TGTGCCAGCACTCCGGGACTAGCGGGCACAGATACGCAGTATTTT.

Note on this clone: The same CDR3 can be traced to other DNA sequences in this sample. The V call is TRBV6-1, the J call TRBJ1-2, with a tentative D call TRBD1 (6 bases). Germline V lookup: CDR1 MNHNS, CDR2 SASEGT. V lost 3 bases and J 3 bases, leaving 8 bases between the germline ends. This CDR3 is 13 amino acids long. The CDR3 loop is CASSEDSYYGYTF. The CDR3 bases are TGTGCCAGCAGTGAGGACAGTTACTATGGCTACACCTTC.

This chain joins TRBV7-9 and TRBJ1-6; 11 nucleotides match TRBD1. The V gene's germline CDR1 is SEHNR and CDR2 FQNEAQ (reference sequence). The length of the CDR3 is 16 residues. The V gene end was trimmed by 5 bases and the J gene end by 9 bases; junction bases not matched to a gene: 9. The CDR3 region has the DNA TGTGCCAGCAGCCCTCGCGGACAGGGGGCAGGTTCACCCCTCCACTTT. Amino acid sequence: CASSPRGQGAGSPLHF. Variable domain in full (rest from reference TRBV7-9 and TRBJ1-6): DTGVSQNPRHKITKRGQNVTFRCDPISEHNRLYWYRQTLGQGPEFLTYFQNEAQLEKSRLLSDRFSAERPKGSFSTLEIQRTEQGDSAMYLCASSPRGQGAGSPLHFGNGTRLTVT.

The V and J genes are TRBV9 and TRBJ2-2; 7 bases match TRBD2. CDR1 is SGDLS and CDR2 is YYNGEE in the germline V gene. V trimming: 4 bases; J trimming: 3 bases; junction bases outside the gene matches: 6. This CDR3 region has 15 residues. CDR3 sequence (DNA): TGTGCCAGCAGCCCCCTTGGGGGGGACACCGGGGAGCTGTTTTTT. Translating gives CASSPLGGDTGELFF.

The chain employs TRBV2 and TRBJ1-1, with unresolved D. Per germline, CDR1 SNHLY and CDR2 FYNNEI. V lost 7 bases to trimming and J lost 11 bases, with 17 bases between them. The CDR3 runs 12 residues. The CDR3 DNA is TGTGCCAGCAAAAAAGCGGGGTCCGTGGCTTTCTTT. Translating gives CASKKAGSVAFF.

The chain employs TRBV2 and TRBJ2-1; tentative D call: TRBD2 (5 bases). This CDR3 contains 13 residues. Germline lookup yields CDR1 SNHLY and CDR2 FYNNEI. Deletions cut 7 bases from V and 0 bases from J, with 7 bases between. CDR3 loop: CASMGSSYNEQFF. CDR3 sequence (DNA): TGTGCCAGCATGGGGAGCTCCTACAATGAGCAGTTCTTC.

The chain couples TRBV7-9 to TRBJ1-4, with TRBD1 matching over 8 bases. J gave up 10 bases and V 5 bases, and 12 bases lay outside the gene matches. CDR3 size: 15 residues. Per the germline V gene, CDR1 is SEHNR and CDR2 is FQNEAQ (reference sequence). The CDR3 here is CASSDTTDRGRKLFF. Written as DNA, the CDR3 is TGTGCCAGCAGCGACACCACCGACAGGGGAAGAAAACTGTTTTTT.

The chain couples TRBV5-4 to TRBJ2-2; D might be TRBD1 (6 bases). Trimming pared 3 bases from V and 3 bases from J, leaving 9 bases between. Per germline, CDR1 SGHNT and CDR2 YYREEE (reference sequence). CDR3 length: 14 residues. CDR3 bases: TGTGCCAGCAGCTCACAGGGCTACACCGGGGAGCTGTTTTTT. Its protein product is CASSSQGYTGELFF.

The rearrangement links TRBV11-1 to TRBJ2-5, with D tentatively TRBD2 (5 bases). CDR3 length: 13 amino acids. Germline V CDR1 and CDR2: SGHAT, FQDESV (reference sequence). V dropped 5 bases and J dropped 9 bases, with 16 bases sitting between them. The CDR3: CASSRGAPAAQYF. The CDR3 region has the DNA TGTGCCAGCAGCCGAGGCGCCCCAGCGGCCCAGTACTTC.

The chain links TRBV5-5 to TRBJ1-3; D call uncertain. The CDR3 is made up of 14 amino acids. Trimming shortened V by 0 bases and J by 8 bases, and 12 bases separated the two germline ends. From germline, CDR1 is SGHKS and CDR2 YYEKEE (reference sequence). This chain's CDR3 is CASSLVRSADTIYF. Here the CDR3 DNA reads TGTGCCAGCAGCTTGGTACGTTCCGCGGACACCATATATTTT.

The V gene is TRBV6-5, the J gene TRBJ1-6; D not certain. The CDR3 extends over 16 amino acids. V lost 4 bases to trimming and J lost 3 bases, with 13 bases between them. Germline CDR1 reads MNHEY; CDR2 reads SVGAGI. This chain's CDR3 is CASSSPGSYYNSPLHF. CDR3 nucleotide sequence: TGTGCCAGCAGTTCCCCCGGGAGTTACTATAATTCACCCCTCCACTTT.

CDR3 residues: CAARFGVAVQETQYF. In DNA form, the CDR3 reads TGTGCCGCCCGATTCGGGGTAGCCGTACAAGAGACCCAGTACTTC. The chain joins TRBV2 to TRBJ2-5; D perhaps matches TRBD2 (5 bases). CDR3 length: 15 residues. Deletions cut 11 bases from V and 2 bases from J, with 21 bases between. CDR1 and CDR2 from the germline V gene are SNHLY and FYNNEI.

V is TRBV7-3 and J is TRBJ2-3; 10 bases map to TRBD1. The CDR3 is 16 residues long. Looked up from germline, CDR1 is SGHTA and CDR2 is FQGTGA. Trimming cost V 3 bases and J 1 base; bases outside gene matches: 4. This CDR3 is CASSLTGGIGTDTQYF. The CDR3, as DNA: TGTGCCAGCAGCTTGACAGGGGGCATCGGCACAGATACGCAGTATTTT.

The chain employs TRBV30 and TRBJ1-1; no firm D call. Germline V gene data show CDR1 as GTSNPN and CDR2 as SVGIG (reference sequence). With 5 bases removed from V and 4 bases from J, the gap between germline ends came to 11 bases. This CDR3 has 12 residues. This chain's CDR3 is CAWAFLPTEAFF. CDR3 in DNA: TGTGCCTGGGCCTTTCTCCCCACTGAAGCTTTCTTT.

This chain links TRBV18 with TRBJ1-1, with TRBD1 as a possible D gene (6 bases). V lost 7 bases and J 10 bases, leaving 19 bases between the germline ends. CDR3 length: 13 residues. Germline values: CDR1 KGHSH, CDR2 LQKENI. CDR3 DNA: TGTGCCAGCTTTCCGGGGGGCCTGACCTTAGCTTTCTTT. As protein: CASFPGGLTLAFF. The variable domain in full, with the rest retrieved from reference TRBV18 and TRBJ1-1, is NAGVMQNPRHLVRRRGQEARLRCSPMKGHSHVYWYRQLPEEGLKFMVYLQKENIIDESGMPKERFSAEFPKEGPSILRIQQVVRGDSAAYFCASFPGGLTLAFFGQGTRLTVV.

The chain combines TRBV30 with TRBJ2-7; 12 bases are a match to TRBD1. With V trimmed by 3 bases and J by 2 bases, 2 bases remained unmatched. Looked up from germline, CDR1 is GTSNPN and CDR2 is SVGIG (reference sequence). The CDR3 has 14 residues. CDR3 DNA: TGTGCCTGGAGGGGGACAGGGGGCCCCTACGAGCAGTACTTC. Protein: CAWRGTGGPYEQYF.

The chain joins TRBV5-1 to TRBJ2-5, with D maybe TRBD1 (5 bases). Germline V lookup: CDR1 SGHRS, CDR2 YFSETQ. The V end was cut by 5 bases, the J end by 9 bases, with 11 bases between. This CDR3 region has 11 residues. CDR3 nucleotides: TGCGCCAGCAGAGGGGCTTGGGCCCAGTACTTC. Encoded protein: CASRGAWAQYF.

V is TRBV12-2 and J is TRBJ2-4; the D segment call TRBD1 is taken from the table without a DNA check. TRBV12-2 is reported as a pseudogene. The CDR3 totals 13 residues. The CDR3 is CASRPRDRSIQYF. The CDR3 DNA sequence: TGTGCAAGTCGCCCAAGGGACAGATCCATTCAGTACTTC.

The genes are TRBV5-4 and TRBJ2-2; 13 bases map to TRBD2. This CDR3 is 16 amino acids long. Germline V gene sequence: CDR1 SGHNT, CDR2 YYREEE (reference sequence). Trimming at V came to 3 bases and at J to 5 bases, leaving 4 bases not matched to a gene. In DNA, the CDR3 is TGTGCCAGCAGCTCCGGACTAGCGGGGGCAACCGGGGAGCTGTTTTTT. It encodes CASSSGLAGATGELFF.

V gene TRBV9 combines with J gene TRBJ2-7, with 11 bases matching TRBD1. V trimming: 0 bases; J trimming: 3 bases; junction bases outside the gene matches: 2. The CDR3 contains 15 residues. CDR1 and CDR2 (germline): SGDLS, YYNGEE. In DNA form, the CDR3 reads TGTGCCAGCAGCGTAGAAGGGACAGGGGGCTACGAGCAGTACTTC. Protein sequence: CASSVEGTGGYEQYF.

The sample holds a few counts of this clone. This chain uses TRBV10-3 with TRBJ1-2, with TRBD1 matching over 7 bases. Germline CDR1 is ENHRY and CDR2 is SYGVKD. V dropped 3 bases and J dropped 3; count of bases not matched to a gene: 7. The CDR3 is 15 residues long. CDR3 loop: CAISEGQVEYYGYTF. Here the CDR3 DNA reads TGTGCCATCAGTGAAGGACAGGTTGAATACTATGGCTACACCTTC.

V is TRBV12-3 or TRBV12-4 and J is TRBJ1-5, with TRBD1 matching over 7 bases. There are 13 residues in the CDR3. V lost 1 base and J lost 9; bases outside the gene matches: 3. The CDR3 sequence is CASSLVGQTPQHF. Here the CDR3 DNA reads TGTGCCAGCAGTTTAGTGGGACAGACGCCCCAGCATTTT.

The genes are TRBV25-1 and TRBJ1-2; maybe TRBD1 (6 bases). This CDR3 contains 14 residues. Trimming left V 5 bases short and J 2 bases short, with 12 bases between. CDR1 is MGHDK and CDR2 is SYGVNS in the germline V gene. CDR3 residues: CASSSHQGNYGYTF. The CDR3 DNA follows: TGTGCCAGCAGTTCACATCAGGGGAACTATGGCTACACCTTC.

The chain joins TRBV16 to TRBJ2-1; 11 nucleotides agree with TRBD2. CDR1 and CDR2 (germline): KGHSY, FQNENV. This CDR3 is 16 amino acids long. J lost 2 bases, V lost 2 bases, and 2 bases had no gene match. The CDR3 region has the DNA TGTGCCAGCAGCCAAGTGACTAGCGGGGCCTACAATGAGCAGTTCTTC. The encoded protein is CASSQVTSGAYNEQFF.

This CDR3 is CASSEQGLGNEKLFF. The CDR3 DNA sequence: TGCGCCAGCAGCGAACAGGGGCTGGGGAATGAAAAACTGTTTTTT. The chain recombines TRBV10-1 with TRBJ1-4, with 7 bases lining up with TRBD1. Germline V lookup: CDR1 WNHNN, CDR2 SYGVQD (reference sequence). This CDR3 comprises 15 residues. V dropped 6 bases and J dropped 5; count of bases not matched to a gene: 9.

The genes are TRBV7-6 and TRBJ2-3; 8 positions agree with TRBD1. The CDR3 length is 18 residues. Germline lookup yields CDR1 SGHVS and CDR2 FNYEAQ. V lost 5 bases to trimming and J lost 0 bases; unmatched junction nucleotides: 13. CDR3 in amino acids: CASSRGQEPSPSTDTQYF. CDR3 DNA sequence: TGTGCCAGCAGCCGGGGACAGGAACCGTCTCCTAGCACAGATACGCAGTATTTT. The full variable domain, completed using reference TRBV7-6 and TRBJ2-3, is GAGVSQSPRYKVTKRGQDVALRCDPISGHVSLYWYRQALGQGPEFLTYFNYEAQQDKSGLPNDRFSAERPEGSISTLTIQRTEQRDSAMYRCASSRGQEPSPSTDTQYFGPGTRLTVL.

The chain links TRBV12-3 or TRBV12-4 to TRBJ1-5; D gene ambiguous. Trimming stripped 10 bases from V and 6 bases from J, with 13 bases between. The CDR3 sequence is 12 residues long. The CDR3 reads CATKGRGQPQHF. The CDR3 DNA sequence: TGTGCCACCAAAGGGCGGGGTCAGCCCCAGCATTTT.

This CDR3 is CASSHGQSQETQYF. CDR3 DNA sequence: TGCGCCAGCAGCCACGGACAGAGCCAAGAGACCCAGTACTTC. V is TRBV5-1 and J is TRBJ2-5, with a possible D match to TRBD1 (6 bases). The V and J ends lost 4 bases and 1 base respectively, with 11 bases between them. Germline-derived CDR1 and CDR2 are SGHRS and YFSETQ. The CDR3 sequence is 14 residues long.